The T cell receptor (beta chain) described here comes from a study of T cell repertoires in cytomegalovirus infection. Study context: Recently identified HLA-C-restricted CMV epitopes were among the peptides used. The public TCR beta signatures pointed to both CMV infection and matching HLA type.

Note on this clonotype: Its antigen is currently unknown.

General study results and limits: It was HLA-C-restricted CMV-specific TCR beta clonotypes that dominated the response ex vivo.

TCRdb recomputed calls from the reads with MiXCR, one row per CDR3 protein. Among around 430,000 distinct CDR3 sequences listed, about 39% were seen once. With V trimmed by 6 bases and J by 1 base, 7 bases remained unmatched. The CDR3 extends over 15 amino acids. Germline V gives CDR1 SNHLY, CDR2 FYNNEI. Sequenced here: cultured PBMCs, sampled from culture after CMV antigen stimulation. The chain carries TRBV2 and TRBJ1-2; 8 nucleotides agree with TRBD1. This clonotype originated in a human donor in good health (CMV status not recorded). Some clones in this sample may be carry-over from other donors' samples. CDR3 nucleotides: TGTGCCAGCAGCGTGGACAGGGCCTTTAACTATGGCTACACCTTC. This sequence encodes CASSVDRAFNYGYTF.